This is a list of T cell receptor beta chains from one sample in a study of CD4 T cells in relation to SARS-CoV-2 and coronaviruses. Which antigens these TCRs recognize remains unknown. Method: immunoSEQ multiplex PCR; TCRdb's copy keeps in-frame clones and lacks some. The table includes around 20,000 clones, approximately 68% detected once. The material sequenced was CD4+ T cells from PBMCs, cultured in vitro. The receptors come from a human donor in good health. The CDR3 runs from the conserved cysteine through the conserved F or W. A D gene is named only where the DNA matches it firmly. For some rows the clone size is stated as once, few or many, or as a class when expanded; others skip it.

v_gene	abundance	d_gene	j_gene	CDR3nt	CDR3aa
TRBV4-3	-	-	TRBJ2-3	TGCGCCAGCAGCCAAAGGACAGACACAGATACGCAGTATTTT	CASSQRTDTDTQYF
TRBV3-1/TRBV3-2	once	TRBD1	TRBJ1-3	TGTGCCAGCAGCCAGAGGACAGGACCCGCCTCTGGAAACACCATATATTTT	CASSQRTGPASGNTIYF
TRBV30	few	TRBD2	TRBJ2-3	TGTGCCTGGAAACCCGCAGGGACTAGGAATACGCAGTATTTT	CAWKPAGTRNTQYF
TRBV18	-	-	TRBJ1-5	TGTGCCAGCTCCCCTCAGGGGAATCAGCCCCAGCATTTT	CASSPQGNQPQHF
TRBV15	few	TRBD2	TRBJ2-7	TGTGCCACCAGCAGCCTCGGACTAGCGGGCGCTTCCTACGAGCAGTACTTC	CATSSLGLAGASYEQYF
TRBV30	-	-	TRBJ2-3	TGTGCCTGGAGTAAACAGGCGGGAGATACGCAGTATTTT	CAWSKQAGDTQYF
TRBV5-1	-	-	TRBJ2-3	TGCGCCAGCAGTAACCCTAGCGCAGATACGCAGTATTTT	CASSNPSADTQYF
TRBV6-2/TRBV6-3	once	-	TRBJ1-4	TGTGCCAGCAGTTACAGCGGAGCCGGCGTTAATAATGAAAAACTGTTTTTT	CASSYSGAGVNNEKLFF
TRBV4-1	-	-	TRBJ1-1	TGCGCCAGCAGCCAAAGGACGGAAGGTACTGAAGCTTTCTTT	CASSQRTEGTEAFF
TRBV11-2	-	-	TRBJ2-5	TGTGCCAGCGGGACCTCCCAAGAGACCCAGTACTTC	CASGTSQETQYF
TRBV7-2	-	-	TRBJ2-5	TGTGCCAGCAGCTTAGGGGGCAGCCAAGAGACCCAGTACTTC	CASSLGGSQETQYF
TRBV2	-	TRBD1	TRBJ2-3	TGTGCCAGCAGTTCTAGCACAGGGGTGAATACGCAGTATTTT	CASSSSTGVNTQYF
TRBV7-2	-	-	TRBJ1-5	TGTGCCAGCAGCTTAGAAGCCCAGGGCACTCAGCCCCAGCATTTT	CASSLEAQGTQPQHF
TRBV6-5	-	-	TRBJ2-5	TGTGCCAGCGGGTTTCGAGACCCCGGTGGGGCGACCCAGTACTTC	CASGFRDPGGATQYF
TRBV19	-	TRBD1	TRBJ2-2	TGTGCCAGTAATCTGGGACAGGGGTACACCGGGGAGCTGTTTTTT	CASNLGQGYTGELFF
TRBV2	few	-	TRBJ2-2	TGTGCCAGCAGCCAAACCGAAACACGGGGGGAGCTGTTTTTT	CASSQTETRGELFF
TRBV10-1	-	-	TRBJ1-1	TGCGCCAGCAGGTACAGGGAGGGGACTGAAGCTTTCTTT	CASRYREGTEAFF
TRBV7-2	-	-	TRBJ1-4	TGTGCCAGCAGCTTAGGGGGGCACGGTGAAAAACTGTTTTTT	CASSLGGHGEKLFF
TRBV19	-	-	TRBJ1-5	TGTGCCAGCCGTAACGTCGTTAGCAATCAGCCCCAGCATTTT	CASRNVVSNQPQHF
TRBV13	-	-	TRBJ1-5	TGTGCCAGCAGCCGGACTATTAATCAGCCCCAGCATTTT	CASSRTINQPQHF
TRBV3-1/TRBV3-2	-	-	TRBJ2-5	TGTGCCAGCAGCCAAGTCCTAGCCAGCCCCAAGACCCAGTACTTC	CASSQVLASPKTQYF
TRBV4-2	-	-	TRBJ1-5	TGTGCCAGCAGCCTAACAGGGAATGTCCCGAATCAGCCCCAGCATTTT	CASSLTGNVPNQPQHF
TRBV7-9	-	-	TRBJ2-3	TGTGCCAGCAGCTTAGTCCCCTTGTCCAAGGGGGGCACAGATACGCAGTATTTT	CASSLVPLSKGGTDTQYF
TRBV7-9	-	-	TRBJ2-7	TGTGCCAGCAGCTTGCCTTTTGGCGAGCAGTACTTC	CASSLPFGEQYF
TRBV18	few	TRBD1	TRBJ1-4	TGTGCCAGCTCACTATTCTCCGGGACAGCTAATGAAAAACTGTTTTTT	CASSLFSGTANEKLFF
TRBV6-2/TRBV6-3	-	-	TRBJ1-1	TGTGCCAGCAGTATGGGGGGGACTGAAGCTTTCTTT	CASSMGGTEAFF
TRBV18	-	-	TRBJ2-5	TGTGCCAGCTCACCCTCTGTCTTCGAGACCCAGTACTTC	CASSPSVFETQYF
TRBV7-2	few	-	TRBJ2-3	TGTGCCAGCAGCTTAGTGTCAGATACGCAGTATTTT	CASSLVSDTQYF
TRBV4-3	few	-	TRBJ2-6	TGCGCCAGCAGCTTTACGTGGGCGGCTGGGGCCAACGTCCTGACTTTC	CASSFTWAAGANVLTF
TRBV7-2	-	-	TRBJ2-6	TGTGCCAGCAGCTCCACTAGAGCTGGGGCCAACGTCCTGACTTTC	CASSSTRAGANVLTF
TRBV5-1	-	TRBD1	TRBJ2-7	TGCGCCAGCACACCGGGACAGGGAGGGTACGAGCAGTACTTC	CASTPGQGGYEQYF
TRBV5-8	-	-	TRBJ2-3	TGTGCCAGCAGCCTGGAGAACACAAATACGCAGTATTTT	CASSLENTNTQYF
TRBV2	-	-	TRBJ2-7	TGTGCCAGCAGTGAACGCGGTTCTGTCGAGCAGTACTTC	CASSERGSVEQYF
TRBV6-1	-	-	TRBJ1-4	TGTGCCAGCAGTGAAGCAGGGGGTAATGAAAAACTGTTTTTT	CASSEAGGNEKLFF
TRBV4-3	-	-	TRBJ1-5	TGCGCCAGCAGCCAAGGATTGGGGGTCGGAAAAATGCAGCCCCAGCATTTT	CASSQGLGVGKMQPQHF
TRBV12-3/TRBV12-4	-	-	TRBJ1-2	TGTGCCAGCAGTCCCTTGGAGAACTATGGCTACACCTTC	CASSPLENYGYTF